Listed here are 11 T cell receptor beta chains from one sample, sequenced in a study of Graves' ophthalmopathy and Graves' hyperthyroidism. Amplifying from RNA transcripts, the study obtained TCR beta CDR3 regions. RT-PCR in the first round used HTBI primers; a second-round multiplex PCR followed. TCRdb re-derived calls from the multiplex PCR reads in MiXCR, one entry per CDR3 protein. Of hundreds of thousands of distinct CDR3 sequences listed, just over 40% are singletons. The sequenced material came from peripheral blood. The receptors shown here come from an adult man with Graves' ophthalmopathy.

This clonotype was counted many times. V and J are TRBV24-1 and TRBJ2-5, with 8 bases that match TRBD1. This CDR3 has 15 residues. Trimming cost V 0 bases and J 2 bases; bases outside gene matches: 1. Germline lookup yields CDR1 KGHDR and CDR2 SFDVKD. In DNA form, the CDR3 reads TGTGCCACCAGTGATTTGCGGACAGGGCAAGAGACCCAGTACTTC. Its translation: CATSDLRTGQETQYF.

This clonotype was detected a few times. This may come from a read error, since a much larger clone is one base off. This chain connects TRBV7-9 to TRBJ2-5; 10 bases match TRBD1. The germline CDR1 and CDR2 sequences are SEHNR and FQNEAQ (reference sequence). CDR3 size: 14 residues. Trimming took 5 bases from V and 7 from J; bases not matched to a gene: 7. The CDR3 reads CASSRRGQGGTQYF. CDR3 sequence (DNA): TGTGCCAGCAGCCGCCGAGGACAGGGGGGGACCCAGTACTTC.

The V gene is TRBV6-5, the J gene TRBJ1-1; D not certain. The ends were cut back, 11 bases at V and 8 bases at J, with 18 bases in the middle. CDR1 is MNHEY, CDR2 SVGAGI, per germline. The CDR3 extends over 12 amino acids. The CDR3 nucleotides read TGTGCCGGTGGTGGGGTGGGTCCCGAAGCTTTCTTT. Protein: CAGGGVGPEAFF.

With regard to this clonotype: A read error may account for a junction end that differs from germline. This chain joins TRBV2 and TRBJ1-5, with 9 nucleotides matching TRBD1. Germline V gene lookup returns CDR1 SNHLY and CDR2 FYNNEI. CDR3 length equals 15 residues. CDR3 loop: CASSSLQGANQPQHF. Here the CDR3 DNA reads TGCGCCAGCAGCTCCCTACAGGGGGCCAATCAGCCCCAGCATTTT.

This clonotype came up many times. This chain uses TRBV9 with TRBJ2-7; the D gene is possibly TRBD1 (6 bases). The CDR3 is made up of 13 amino acids. V was shortened by 5 bases and J by 5 bases, with 14 bases between the two germline ends. Germline CDR1 is SGDLS and CDR2 is YYNGEE. The CDR3 DNA is TGTGCCAGCAGTCAGGGGCGAAGGGACGAGCAGTACTTC. Translated, it gives CASSQGRRDEQYF.

The chain couples TRBV15 to TRBJ1-4, with a tentative D call TRBD1 (5 bases). V lost 8 bases to trimming and J lost 4 bases, with 14 bases between them. The CDR3 loop spans 14 amino acids. The germline gives CDR1 LNHNV, CDR2 YYDKDF (reference sequence). The CDR3 DNA is TGTGCCACCCTAGCGGGACCGCGTAATGAAAAACTGTTTTTT. This codes for CATLAGPRNEKLFF.

The gene calls are TRBV29-1 and TRBJ2-5; D ambiguous. The V end was cut by 8 bases, the J end by 0 bases, with 7 bases between. This CDR3 has 11 amino acids. Germline V CDR1 and CDR2: SQVTM, ANQGSEA. The CDR3 sequence is CSQSYQETQYF. CDR3 nucleotide sequence: TGCAGCCAAAGTTACCAAGAGACCCAGTACTTC. The whole variable domain, filled in from reference TRBV29-1 and TRBJ2-5, reads SAVISQKPSRDICQRGTSLTIQCQVDSQVTMMFWYRQQPGQSLTLIATANQGSEATYESGFVIDKFPISRPNLTFSTLTVSNMSPEDSSIYLCSQSYQETQYFGPGTRLLVL.

This clonotype was seen a few times. At one end the junction does not follow the germline gene, possibly because of a read error. V and J are TRBV7-8 and TRBJ2-7; 10 bases align to TRBD2. This CDR3 contains 16 residues. Germline V CDR1 and CDR2: SGHVS, FQNEAQ. The CDR3 DNA follows: TGCGCCAGCAGCCATCAGAGCGGGAGGGGGTCCTACGAGCAGTACTTC. This gives the protein CASSHQSGRGSYEQYF.

As to this clonotype: This CDR3 fails to terminate in the conserved phenylalanine or tryptophan, so it likely reflects a read error. J is TRBJ1-1 and V is TRBV20-1; no firm D call. Germline V CDR1 and CDR2: DFQATT, SNEGSKA (reference sequence). Trimming removed 3 bases at V and 0 bases at J, with 11 bases between. The CDR3 has 14 amino acids. As DNA, the CDR3 is TGCAGTGCTAGGAGAACAGAACTGAACACTGAAGCTTTCCTT. Its protein product is CSARRTELNTEAFL.

A note on this clonotype: Relative to the germline gene, one junction end is altered; a read error may explain this. The V gene is TRBV9, the J gene TRBJ1-5; unclear D gene. Germline V gene data show CDR1 as SGDLS and CDR2 as YYNGEE. The CDR3 is 13 amino acids. CDR3 in DNA: TGTACCAGCACCCGAGAGGGTTATCAGCCCCAGCATTTT. It specifies CTSTREGYQPQHF.

The chain recombines TRBV19 with TRBJ2-7; D tentatively reads TRBD1 or TRBD2 (5 bases each). Trimming took 11 bases from V and 10 from J, leaving 21 bases between them. The CDR3 covers 12 residues. CDR1 is LNHDA, CDR2 SQIVND, per germline (reference sequence). The CDR3 nucleotides read TGTGCCTGGAGTGTACTGTCCGGGGCCCAGTACTTC. It codes for CAWSVLSGAQYF.